The rows below give T cell receptor beta chains drawn from one sample of a study of regulatory T cells in long-lasting Graves disease. TCRdb fed the multiplex PCR reads into MiXCR, producing one record per CDR3 protein. The data hold some 440,000 distinct CDR3 sequences, with under 25% observed a single time. This specimen was peripheral blood mononuclear cells (PBMCs), taken when the disease was refractory, from a patient treated with antithyroid drugs. The receptors derive from a female donor with Graves disease. The CDR3 runs from the conserved cysteine through the conserved F or W. A D gene is named only where the DNA matches it firmly. Expanded clones are given a class, and other clones once, few, many or no size at all.

DNA: TGTGCCTGGAGTGGTTTCCAGGTGAACTATGGCTACACCTTC; CDR3: CAWSGFQVNYGYTF; J: TRBJ1-2; D: .; V: TRBV30; size: few; length: 14
DNA: TGTGCCAGCAGCTTAATGACGGGAGGGCAAGAGACCCAGTACTTC; CDR3: CASSLMTGGQETQYF; J: TRBJ2-5; D: TRBD2; V: TRBV7-8; size: few; length: 15
DNA: TGTGCCAGCAGCTATATGTACGAGCAGTACTTC; CDR3: CASSYMYEQYF; J: TRBJ2-7; D: .; V: TRBV11-2; size: many; length: 11
DNA: TGCGCCAGCAGCTTGGCCGGGGTGGACAGAGGTCAAGCTCGCCACGAGCAGTACTTC; CDR3: CASSLAGVDRGQARHEQYF; J: TRBJ2-7; D: .; V: TRBV5-1; size: few; length: 19
DNA: TGTGCCAGCAAGAAGGCGACAGGGGTAAATTCACCCCTCCACTTT; CDR3: CASKKATGVNSPLHF; J: TRBJ1-6; D: TRBD1; V: TRBV2; size: many; length: 15
DNA: TGTGCCAGCTCACGCGGCGAACACAAAACCTATAATTCACCCCTCCACTTT; CDR3: CASSRGEHKTYNSPLHF; J: TRBJ1-6; D: .; V: TRBV2; size: many; length: 17
DNA: TGTGCCAGTAGTACGGATGCCCAGCCGGGACTAGCCAAAAACATTCAGTACTTC; CDR3: CASSTDAQPGLAKNIQYF; J: TRBJ2-4; D: .; V: TRBV19; size: .; length: 18
DNA: TGTGCCAGCAGTGACCCGGGGCAGGGGTTCACTGAAGCTTTCTTT; CDR3: CASSDPGQGFTEAFF; J: TRBJ1-1; D: .; V: TRBV28; size: many; length: 15
DNA: TGCAGTGCTTTAGGACCGCAAGCAGGGAACGAGCAGTACTTC; CDR3: CSALGPQAGNEQYF; J: TRBJ2-7; D: .; V: TRBV20-1; size: many; length: 14
DNA: TGTGCCAGCAGTACAGGGGGCTTTAACACCGGGGAGCTGTTTTTT; CDR3: CASSTGGFNTGELFF; J: TRBJ2-2; D: TRBD1; V: TRBV12-3/TRBV12-4; size: many; length: 15
DNA: TGTGCCAGCAGGGTCGGACGGAGGGGGCCCCGGGAGCTGTTTTTT; CDR3: CASRVGRRGPRELFF; J: TRBJ2-2; D: .; V: TRBV12-3/TRBV12-4; size: few; length: 15
DNA: TGTGCCAGCAGGCACCTAGCGGGAGTGGGGGAGCAGTACTTC; CDR3: CASRHLAGVGEQYF; J: TRBJ2-7; D: TRBD2; V: TRBV3-1; size: few; length: 14
DNA: TGCGCCAGCAGCCAAGGATCGAACGAGCAGTACTTC; CDR3: CASSQGSNEQYF; J: TRBJ2-7; D: .; V: TRBV4-2; size: few; length: 12
DNA: TGCGCCAGCTCGAACCCCGATTTCAGCTCCTACGAGCAGTACTTC; CDR3: CASSNPDFSSYEQYF; J: TRBJ2-7; D: .; V: TRBV4-1; size: .; length: 15